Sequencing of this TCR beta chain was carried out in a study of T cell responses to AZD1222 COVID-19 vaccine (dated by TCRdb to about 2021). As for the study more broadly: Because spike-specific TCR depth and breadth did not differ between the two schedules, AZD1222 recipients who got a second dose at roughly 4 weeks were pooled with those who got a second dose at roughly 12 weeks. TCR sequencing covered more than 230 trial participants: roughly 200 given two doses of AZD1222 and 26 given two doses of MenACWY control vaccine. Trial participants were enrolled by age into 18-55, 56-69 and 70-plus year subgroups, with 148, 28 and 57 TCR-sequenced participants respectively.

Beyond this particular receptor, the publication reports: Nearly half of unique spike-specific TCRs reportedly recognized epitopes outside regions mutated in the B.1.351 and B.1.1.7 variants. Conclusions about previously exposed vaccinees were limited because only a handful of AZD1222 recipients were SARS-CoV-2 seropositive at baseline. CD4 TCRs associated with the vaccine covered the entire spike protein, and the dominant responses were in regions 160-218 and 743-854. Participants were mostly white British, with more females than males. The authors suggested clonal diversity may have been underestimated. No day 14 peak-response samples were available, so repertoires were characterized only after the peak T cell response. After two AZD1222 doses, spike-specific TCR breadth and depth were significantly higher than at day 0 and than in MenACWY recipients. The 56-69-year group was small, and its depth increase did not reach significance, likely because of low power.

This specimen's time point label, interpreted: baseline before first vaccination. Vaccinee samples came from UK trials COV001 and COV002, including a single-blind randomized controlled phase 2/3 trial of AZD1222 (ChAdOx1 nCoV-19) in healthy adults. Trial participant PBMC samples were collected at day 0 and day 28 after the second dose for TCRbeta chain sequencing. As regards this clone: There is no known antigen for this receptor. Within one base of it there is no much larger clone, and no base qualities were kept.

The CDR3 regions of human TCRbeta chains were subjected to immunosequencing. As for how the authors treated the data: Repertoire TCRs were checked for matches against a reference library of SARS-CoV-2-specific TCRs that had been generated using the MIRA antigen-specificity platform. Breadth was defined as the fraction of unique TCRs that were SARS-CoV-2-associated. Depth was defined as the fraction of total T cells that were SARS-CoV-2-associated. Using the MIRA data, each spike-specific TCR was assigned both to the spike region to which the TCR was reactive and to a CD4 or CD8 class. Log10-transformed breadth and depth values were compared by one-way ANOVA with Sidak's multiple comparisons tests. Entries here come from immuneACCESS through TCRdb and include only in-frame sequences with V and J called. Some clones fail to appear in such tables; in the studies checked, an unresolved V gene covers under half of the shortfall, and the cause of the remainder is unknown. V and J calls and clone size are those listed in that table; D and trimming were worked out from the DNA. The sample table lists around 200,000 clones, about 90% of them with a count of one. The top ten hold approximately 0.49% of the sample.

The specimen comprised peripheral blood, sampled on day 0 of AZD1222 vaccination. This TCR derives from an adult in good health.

The CDR3 amino acid sequence is: CAWSGRTNEKLFF. The nucleotide sequence reads TGTGCCTGGAGTGGTAGGACTAATGAAAAACTGTTTTTT. The chain uses TRBV30 and TRBJ1-4, with no confidently assigned D gene. CDR1 and CDR2, per the germline V gene (reference sequence), are GTSNPN and SVGIG. Trimming costs V 1 base and J 2 bases, and their ends lie 5 bases apart. From the cysteine up to the phenylalanine, the CDR3 has a length of 13 residues. The only DNA kept is the CDR3, 39 bases in frame from the first base. Full variable domain (CDR3 extended with the reference TRBV30 and TRBJ1-4 proteins): SQTIHQWPATLVQPVGSPLSLECTVEGTSNPNLYWYRQAAGRGLQLLFYSVGIGQISSEVPQNLSASRPQDRQFILSSKKLLLSDSGFYLCAWSGRTNEKLFFGSGTQLSVL.